Sequencing of this T cell receptor beta chain was carried out in a study of cytomegalovirus exposure and HLA in healthy donors. At the level of the study: Roughly 85 million unique TCRs from HLA-typed donors made up an early data release. Overall study results and limits: For most TCR sequences rarity was the rule, although some public TCRs occurred in many donors. TCR beta V- and J-gene trimming, according to a later analysis, was linked to a missense DCLRE1C variant.

The V gene end was trimmed by 3 bases and the J gene end by 2 bases; junction bases not matched to a gene: 2. This CDR3 contains 14 residues. Germline V gene data show CDR1 as SGDLS and CDR2 as YYNGEE. This clone has more than one count but fewer than ten. Its matching antigen is unknown. At collection, donors were nominally healthy, but unrecorded immune exposures were probable. PCR employed 60 Vbeta and 13 Jbeta primers. TCRdb's copy holds only in-frame clones and misses some; the assay was immunoSEQ multiplex PCR. There are under 200,000 clones in the sample; roughly an eighth occur only once, and under 10% lies in the top ten.

The genes are TRBV9 and TRBJ1-3; 7 nucleotides align to TRBD1. Sequencing input: PBMCs. The TCR was taken from a man aged 50 to 59 in good health and CMV-seropositive. Here the CDR3 DNA reads TGTGCCAGCAGCGCCGGGACAGCTGGAAACACCATATATTTT. This sequence encodes CASSAGTAGNTIYF.